This T cell receptor beta chain was retrieved from a study of immune characterization of retroperitoneal liposarcoma. This clonotype has at least ten counts. This CDR3 spans 14 amino acids. The V and J ends lost 5 bases and 6 bases, in that order; junction bases with no gene match: 7. Via MiXCR, TCRdb re-called the PCR reads, giving one row per CDR3 protein. There are 9,500 to 13,000 distinct CDR3 sequences in the sample; around 28% occur only once, and 7% to 10% lies in the top ten. The chain combines TRBV12-3 or TRBV12-4 with TRBJ1-5, with TRBD1 identical over 7 bases. Sequencing used tumor tissue. This receptor was taken from a male donor with retroperitoneal liposarcoma. In DNA form, the CDR3 reads TGTGCCAGCAGTCTGACAGGGTCGGGTCAGCCCCAGCATTTT. Translation gives CASSLTGSGQPQHF.